The clone carrying this T cell receptor (beta chain) came up a few times. Its antigen is unknown. A sample-barcoded 5' primer and a J-beta primer mix were used in a second PCR of about 7 to 11 cycles. Each cDNA molecule was tagged by a template-switch adaptor with 12 random nucleotides. TCRdb recomputed calls from the 5' RACE reads with MiXCR, one row per CDR3 protein. Among approximately 1.5 million distinct CDR3 sequences listed, roughly 43% were seen once. No fewer than 5.5 micrograms of total RNA were isolated from every sample. The data were taken from a study of blood T cells in healthy people across ages. General study findings and limits: Estimates of diversity drawn from one million T cells were considered underestimates.

Germline V gene lookup returns CDR1 SGHAT and CDR2 FQNNGV. The CDR3 extends over 14 amino acids. The sequence was collected from a woman under 30 in good health. The chain carries TRBV11-2 and TRBJ2-5; D is undetermined. The J call may be faulty, since TRBJ2-7 better matches the DNA end. The specimen sequenced was blood. CDR3 DNA sequence: TGTGCCAGCAGCTTTAAAACCCAGACCTACGAGCAGTACTTC. Residues: CASSFKTQTYEQYF.